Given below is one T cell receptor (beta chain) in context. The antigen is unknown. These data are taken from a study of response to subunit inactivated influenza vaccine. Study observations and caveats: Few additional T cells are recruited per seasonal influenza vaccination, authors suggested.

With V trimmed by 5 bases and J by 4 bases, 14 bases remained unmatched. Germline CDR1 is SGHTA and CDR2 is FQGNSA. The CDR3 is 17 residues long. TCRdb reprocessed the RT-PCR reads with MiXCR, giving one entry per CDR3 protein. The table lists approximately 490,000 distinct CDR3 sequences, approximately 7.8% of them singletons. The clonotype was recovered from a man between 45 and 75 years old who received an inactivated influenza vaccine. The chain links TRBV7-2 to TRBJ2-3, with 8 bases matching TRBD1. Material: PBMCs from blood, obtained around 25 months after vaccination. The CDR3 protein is CASSPQVLGQGSDTQYF. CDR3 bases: TGTGCCAGCAGCCCACAGGTCCTTGGACAGGGCTCAGATACGCAGTATTTT.